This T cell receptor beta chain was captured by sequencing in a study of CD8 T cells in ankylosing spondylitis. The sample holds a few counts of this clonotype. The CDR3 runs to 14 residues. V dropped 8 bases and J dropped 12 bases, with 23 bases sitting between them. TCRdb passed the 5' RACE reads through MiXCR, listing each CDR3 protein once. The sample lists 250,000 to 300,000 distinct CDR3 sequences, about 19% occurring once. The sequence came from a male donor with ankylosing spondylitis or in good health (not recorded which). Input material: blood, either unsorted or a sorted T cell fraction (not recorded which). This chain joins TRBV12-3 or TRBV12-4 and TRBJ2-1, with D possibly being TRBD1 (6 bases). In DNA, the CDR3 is TGTGCCAGCGGACGAGACAGGTCCTCCTCTGGGCAGTTCTTC. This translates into CASGRDRSSSGQFF.